This entry lists 7 T cell receptor beta chains sequenced from one sample in a study of T cells in Graves' hyperthyroidism and ophthalmopathy. Amplification of TCR beta CDR3 regions was performed using RNA transcripts as template. The study used the HTBI primer set for a first-round RT-PCR of the TCR CDR3. MiXCR, applied by TCRdb to the multiplex PCR reads, yields one record per CDR3 protein. The top ten hold approximately 8.4% of the sample, which has roughly 750,000 distinct CDR3 sequences, 16% seen once. Sequenced: blood. These receptors all come from a man younger than 35 with Graves' hyperthyroidism.

J is TRBJ1-5 and V is TRBV4-1; the D is unclear. CDR3 size: 15 residues. Trimming took 1 base from V and 4 from J, leaving 11 bases between them. Germline V lookup: CDR1 MGHRA, CDR2 YSYEKL. In nucleotides, the CDR3 is TGCGCCAGCAGCCAAGTGTCACAGAAAAATCAGCCCCAGCATTTT. This gives the protein CASSQVSQKNQPQHF.

The chain combines TRBV28 with TRBJ2-5; TRBD2 matches at 8 bases. The CDR3 length is 15 residues. With V trimmed by 3 bases and J by 1 base, 4 bases remained unmatched. Germline CDR1 and CDR2: MDHEN and SYDVKM. The DNA of the CDR3 is TGTGCCAGCAGTTTTGTAGCGGGAAGCCAAGAGACCCAGTACTTC. Translated: CASSFVAGSQETQYF.

This clonotype came up many times. The chain links TRBV3-1 to TRBJ2-1; 16 bases agree with TRBD2. V shed 3 bases and J 4 bases; nucleotides not matched to a gene: 0. CDR1 and CDR2 (germline): LGHDT, YNNKEL (reference sequence). The CDR3 is 16 residues long. DNA for the CDR3: TGTGCCAGCAGCCAGGGACTAGCGGGAGGGTACAATGAGCAGTTCTTC. It yields the protein CASSQGLAGGYNEQFF.

Comments on this clonotype: A read error is possible here, since a much larger clone lies one base away. The V and J genes are TRBV7-9 and TRBJ2-3; unclear D gene. The CDR3 has 14 amino acids. Germline loops: CDR1 SEHNR, CDR2 FQNEAQ (reference sequence). Trimming took 1 base from V and 4 from J, leaving 9 bases between them. In nucleotides, the CDR3 is TGTGCCAGCAGCTTAGAGCTCGGCCCAGATACGCAGTATTTT. Encoded protein: CASSLELGPDTQYF.

This clonotype was picked up a small number of times. J is TRBJ2-3 and V is TRBV12-3 or TRBV12-4; 8 bases are a match to TRBD1. V trimming: 3 bases; J trimming: 3 bases; junction bases outside the gene matches: 8. There are 16 residues in the CDR3. The CDR3 DNA reads as TGTGCCAGCAGTTTTGAGGACAGGGTACGGACAGATACGCAGTATTTT. This translates into CASSFEDRVRTDTQYF.

On this clonotype: A read error may explain this, as a much larger clone is one base away. The genes are TRBV7-8 and TRBJ2-7; D uncertain. The V gene's germline CDR1 is SGHVS and CDR2 FQNEAQ. CDR3 size: 14 residues. CDR3: CSSSLVLTTYEQYF. As DNA, the CDR3 is TGTTCCAGCAGCTTAGTACTAACAACCTACGAGCAGTACTTC.

The rearrangement joins TRBV6-2 or TRBV6-3 to TRBJ2-6, with 12 bases fitting TRBD2. Per germline, CDR1 MNHEY and CDR2 SVGEGT. V gave up 4 bases and J gave up 2 bases; unmatched junction bases: 9. This CDR3 is 19 amino acids long. As DNA, the CDR3 is TGTGCCAGCAGTTCAAACAAGGGACTAGCGGGTCCTGGGGCCAACGTCCTGACTTTC. Translating gives CASSSNKGLAGPGANVLTF.